The entry below gives a single T cell receptor (beta chain) sequence along with its context. No antigen is known for it. All donors came from Russia, were Caucasian and healthy, and spanned ages about 6 to 100. Every participating donor contributed about 10 milliliters of peripheral blood through a draw. This sample is drawn from a study of blood T cells in healthy people across ages. General study results and limits: Strong correlation was found linking TCR beta diversity to naive T cell percentage.

Sample-barcoded 5' priming and a J-beta primer mix drove a second PCR of roughly 7 to 11 cycles. Using its own MiXCR run on the 5' RACE reads, TCRdb lists one record per CDR3 protein. The table lists around 1,900,000 distinct CDR3 sequences, 39% of them singletons. CDR1 SGHNT and CDR2 YENEEA come from the germline V gene. The CDR3 loop spans 15 amino acids. Trimming took 5 bases from V and 1 from J, leaving 15 bases between them. The chain employs TRBV11-3 and TRBJ2-7; D not certain. Sequenced input: blood. The TCR sequence derives from a human donor in good health. The CDR3 loop is CASSRYFAPSYEQYF. CDR3 sequence (DNA): TGTGCCAGCAGCCGATACTTTGCCCCGTCCTACGAGCAGTACTTC. Combining the CDR3 with reference TRBV11-3 and TRBJ2-7 gives the whole variable domain EAGVVQSPRYKIIEKKQPVAFWCNPISGHNTLYWYLQNLGQGPELLIRYENEEAVDDSQLPKDRFSAERLKGVDSTLKIQPAELGDSAVYLCASSRYFAPSYEQYFGPGTRLTVT.